These 10 T cell receptor beta chains were sequenced from one sample in a study of T cell repertoires in cytomegalovirus infection. TCRdb fed the reads into MiXCR, producing one record per CDR3 protein. The sample holds some 180,000 distinct CDR3 sequences, roughly 9% seen once. Sequencing input: PBMCs. The source of these receptors is a human donor in good health (CMV status not recorded). Some clones in this sample may be carry-over from other donors' samples.

This clonotype was counted between two and nine times. This chain joins TRBV25-1 and TRBJ2-7; TRBD2 aligns across 14 bases. The CDR3 loop spans 16 amino acids. Trimming cost V 3 bases and J 3 bases; bases outside gene matches: 4. CDR1 and CDR2 (germline): MGHDK, SYGVNS. The CDR3 coding sequence is TGTGCCAGCAGTGACCCCGGGACTAGCGGGAGCTACGAGCAGTACTTC. Translating it yields CASSDPGTSGSYEQYF.

The chain has TRBV20-1 and TRBJ2-1, with D maybe TRBD1 (8 bases). Germline V lookup: CDR1 DFQATT, CDR2 SNEGSKA (reference sequence). The CDR3 has 12 residues. V was clipped by 6 bases and J by 8 bases, with 14 bases between them. CDR3 protein: CSATGEGDEQFF. The CDR3, as DNA: TGCAGTGCGACAGGGGAGGGTGATGAGCAGTTCTTC.

This clonotype was detected ten times or more. The V gene is TRBV28, the J gene TRBJ2-3; TRBD1 might be the D (5 bases). Germline V gene lookup returns CDR1 MDHEN and CDR2 SYDVKM. V lost 5 bases and J 0 bases, leaving 12 bases between the germline ends. CDR3 length: 15 amino acids. The chain's CDR3 is CASSLLDTSTDTQYF. The CDR3 DNA follows: TGTGCCAGCAGTCTGCTGGACACTAGCACAGATACGCAGTATTTT.

The chain uses TRBV20-1 and TRBJ1-2, with TRBD1 as a possible D gene (6 bases). The germline V and J ends were trimmed by 4 bases and 4 bases, with 13 bases remaining between them. This CDR3 has 13 residues. Germline CDR1 DFQATT, CDR2 SNEGSKA (reference sequence). The CDR3 reads CSAIEQGTYGYTF. The CDR3 coding sequence is TGCAGTGCTATCGAACAGGGTACCTATGGCTACACCTTC.

This chain links TRBV20-1 with TRBJ2-7; 8 nucleotides align to TRBD1. This CDR3 is built from 15 residues. Germline lookup yields CDR1 DFQATT and CDR2 SNEGSKA (reference sequence). V trimming: 4 bases; J trimming: 0 bases; junction bases outside the gene matches: 8. The CDR3 bases are TGCAGTGCTACCCCGGCAGGGGGCTTCTCCTACGAGCAGTACTTC. This encodes CSATPAGGFSYEQYF.

The J gene is TRBJ2-1, the V gene TRBV19; D gene unclear. V lost 4 bases and J 5 bases, leaving 12 bases between the germline ends. CDR3 length: 14 amino acids. In germline, CDR1 is LNHDA, CDR2 SQIVND (reference sequence). The CDR3 sequence: CASSSSIGDNEQFF. The CDR3 DNA follows: TGTGCCAGTAGTAGCTCTATAGGCGACAATGAGCAGTTCTTC.

This clonotype was observed once. The chain has TRBV28 and TRBJ1-6, with a weak D call TRBD1 (5 bases). The ends were cut back, 3 bases at V and 7 bases at J, with 7 bases in the middle. From germline, CDR1 is MDHEN and CDR2 SYDVKM. The CDR3 consists of 13 residues. This CDR3 reads CASSLTANSPLHF. CDR3 DNA sequence: TGTGCCAGCAGTTTGACAGCCAATTCACCCCTCCACTTT. The whole variable domain, remainder taken from reference TRBV28 and TRBJ1-6, is DVKVTQSSRYLVKRTGEKVFLECVQDMDHENMFWYRQDPGLGLRLIYFSYDVKMKEKGDIPEGYSVSREKKERFSLILESASTNQTSMYLCASSLTANSPLHFGNGTRLTVT.

This clonotype was counted between two and nine times. The V call is TRBV14, the J call TRBJ2-3; a possible D gene is TRBD2 (6 bases). With 1 base removed from V and 5 bases from J, the gap between germline ends came to 13 bases. The CDR3 runs to 15 residues. Germline values: CDR1 SGHDN, CDR2 FVKESK. CDR3 amino acids: CASSQGAGRGDTQYF. The CDR3, as DNA: TGTGCCAGCAGCCAAGGAGCGGGTCGGGGAGATACGCAGTATTTT.

CDR3 bases: TGTGCCAGCAGCCAGACGACCCCCTTCGGCGAGCAGTACTTC. Its translation is CASSQTTPFGEQYF. The chain uses TRBV3-1 and TRBJ2-7; D is unresolved. This CDR3 has 14 residues. The V gene's germline CDR1 is LGHDT and CDR2 YNNKEL (reference sequence). Trimming stripped 3 bases from V and 6 bases from J, with 15 bases between.

There are many counts of this clonotype. The chain couples TRBV7-2 to TRBJ2-7; D is uncertain. The CDR3 loop spans 14 amino acids. Trimming cost V 1 base and J 6 bases, with 13 bases left between them. Germline CDR1 SGHTA, CDR2 FQGNSA. For the CDR3, the DNA is TGTGCCAGCAGCTTAGTTGTTACCTTAGGCGAGCAGTACTTC. This translates into CASSLVVTLGEQYF.